Below are 19 T cell receptor beta chains sequenced from a single sample in a study of vaccination effects on CD4 cells after COVID-19. These TCRs are of unknown antigen specificity. Expansion of antigen-specific CD4+ T cells with viral peptide pools was carried out by the ViraFEST assay before sequencing. CD4+ T cell isolation took place after approximately 11 days of culture. This person caught SARS-CoV-2 sometime from March to December 2020, and PCR testing confirmed the infection. Assay used: immunoSEQ multiplex PCR; TCRdb lists only in-frame clones, some missing. The sample has nearly 45,000 clones; roughly four fifths are singletons. The sequencing here drew on CD4+ T cells from PBMCs cultured with a peptide pool, taken before COVID-19 vaccination. The receptors shown here come from a human donor who had a prior SARS-CoV-2 infection.

This clone has just a few counts. J is TRBJ1-2 and V is TRBV18; D call uncertain. The V gene's germline CDR1 is KGHSH and CDR2 LQKENI. Deletions cut 1 base from V and 3 bases from J, with 9 bases between. This CDR3 has 14 amino acids. The CDR3 nucleotides are TGTGCCAGCTCACCACTCGGAAGCGACTATGGCTACACCTTC. Translation: CASSPLGSDYGYTF.

The chain combines TRBV18 with TRBJ2-1; the match to TRBD2 covers 10 bases. CDR3 size: 14 residues. The germline V gene has CDR1 KGHSH and CDR2 LQKENI. J was trimmed by 8 bases and V by 3 bases; bases with no gene match: 4. The CDR3 loop reads CASSPGLASDEQFF. The DNA for the CDR3 is TGTGCCAGCTCACCGGGACTAGCGAGCGATGAGCAGTTCTTC.

The chain recombines TRBV7-2 with TRBJ1-1, with D perhaps matching TRBD1 (5 bases). The CDR3 is 15 amino acids. V was trimmed by 4 bases and J by 4 bases, leaving 16 bases between them. Germline V gives CDR1 SGHTA, CDR2 FQGNSA. CDR3 DNA: TGTGCCAGCAGCTCCGGAAGCCGGGACCTCACTGAAGCTTTCTTT. Encoded protein: CASSSGSRDLTEAFF.

The chain carries TRBV19 and TRBJ2-3, with D possibly being TRBD1 (5 bases). V gave up 3 bases and J gave up 2 bases, with 15 bases separating them. CDR3 length: 16 amino acids. CDR1 and CDR2 (germline): LNHDA, SQIVND (reference sequence). Here the CDR3 reads CASSIGDSPHTDTQYF. As DNA, the CDR3 is TGTGCCAGTAGTATTGGCGACAGCCCTCACACAGATACGCAGTATTTT.

This clone was observed a single time. In nucleotides, the CDR3 is TGTGCCAGCAGCGGTATAGTCCGTATCTCTGGGGCCAACGTCCTGACTTTC. Translation gives CASSGIVRISGANVLTF. The gene calls are TRBV11-2 and TRBJ2-6; no firm D call. The germline V gene encodes CDR1 SGHAT and CDR2 FQNNGV. This CDR3 is built from 17 residues. The germline V and J ends were trimmed by 5 bases and 0 bases, with 14 bases remaining between them.

The rearrangement uses TRBV18 and TRBJ1-2; D is unresolved. V gave up 3 bases and J gave up 5 bases, with 13 bases separating them. The length of the CDR3 is 14 residues. Germline V gene data show CDR1 as KGHSH and CDR2 as LQKENI. This CDR3 reads CASSPGEVLYGYTF. The CDR3 DNA sequence: TGTGCCAGCTCACCCGGGGAGGTTTTATATGGCTACACCTTC.

The V call is TRBV5-1, the J call TRBJ1-1; D ambiguous. Germline-derived CDR1 and CDR2 are SGHRS and YFSETQ. V lost 3 bases and J 3 bases, leaving 12 bases between the germline ends. CDR3 length equals 14 residues. CDR3 region: CASSSDPRDTEAFF. CDR3 in DNA: TGCGCCAGCAGCTCGGATCCGAGAGACACTGAAGCTTTCTTT.

The chain recombines TRBV6-5 with TRBJ2-7; a possible D gene is TRBD1 (5 bases). The CDR3 runs 14 residues. The germline V gene has CDR1 MNHEY and CDR2 SVGAGI. Trimming left V 0 bases short and J 6 bases short, with 12 bases between. The CDR3: CASSYSYPGFEQYF. CDR3 nucleotide sequence: TGTGCCAGCAGTTACTCGTATCCAGGGTTCGAGCAGTACTTC.

V and J are TRBV15 and TRBJ2-7; TRBD2 aligns across 8 bases. The CDR3 covers 16 residues. The V and J ends lost 4 bases and 0 bases, in that order; junction bases with no gene match: 8. CDR1 and CDR2 (germline): LNHNV, YYDKDF (reference sequence). The CDR3 nucleotides are TGTGCCACCAGCACGTTAAGCGGGGGAATCTCCTACGAGCAGTACTTC. Protein: CATSTLSGGISYEQYF.

The chain uses TRBV5-6 and TRBJ2-1; D remains ambiguous. V was clipped by 4 bases and J by 9 bases, with 14 bases between them. This CDR3 has 13 residues. Germline CDR1 reads SGHDT; CDR2 reads YYEEEE. The CDR3 protein is CASSPRRFSEQFF. The DNA of the CDR3 is TGTGCCAGCAGCCCAAGACGTTTTTCTGAGCAGTTCTTC.

This chain links TRBV11-2 with TRBJ2-3; TRBD2 matches at 9 bases. This CDR3 has 18 amino acids. J gave up 0 bases and V 2 bases, and 9 bases lay outside the gene matches. Germline V CDR1 and CDR2: SGHAT, FQNNGV. This CDR3 reads CASSLFRTSASSTDTQYF. The CDR3 nucleotides read TGTGCCAGCAGCTTATTTAGGACTAGCGCCTCTAGCACAGATACGCAGTATTTT.

This chain joins TRBV18 and TRBJ1-4; tentatively, D is TRBD1 (5 bases). The CDR3 contains 14 residues. V shed 6 bases and J shed 4 bases, with 12 bases lying between them. The germline V gene has CDR1 KGHSH and CDR2 LQKENI. This CDR3 reads CASSFSGLNEKLFF. The CDR3 DNA follows: TGTGCCAGCTCCTTTTCAGGGCTTAATGAAAAACTGTTTTTT.

A few counts support this clone. The rearrangement links TRBV9 to TRBJ1-5; maybe TRBD1 (5 bases). Deletions cut 0 bases from V and 7 bases from J, with 11 bases between. This CDR3 region has 14 residues. Germline values: CDR1 SGDLS, CDR2 YYNGEE. This chain's CDR3 is CASSVAGSYQPQHF. In DNA form, the CDR3 reads TGTGCCAGCAGCGTAGCAGGGTCATACCAGCCCCAGCATTTT. The whole variable domain, remainder taken from reference TRBV9 and TRBJ1-5, is DSGVTQTPKHLITATGQRVTLRCSPRSGDLSVYWYQQSLDQGLQFLIQYYNGEERAKGNILERFSAQQFPDLHSELNLSSLELGDSALYFCASSVAGSYQPQHFGDGTRLSIL.

The V gene is TRBV5-5, the J gene TRBJ2-3; TRBD2 is a possible D gene (5 bases). CDR3 size: 15 residues. Trimming cost V 0 bases and J 7 bases, with 15 bases left between them. CDR1 is SGHKS and CDR2 is YYEKEE in the germline V gene (reference sequence). The CDR3 nucleotides read TGTGCCAGCAGCTTGGAGCTAGCCTCAGGTCATACGCAGTATTTT. Translated: CASSLELASGHTQYF.

The rearrangement uses TRBV7-9 and TRBJ2-7; possibly TRBD2 for D (6 bases). The length of the CDR3 is 15 residues. The V and J ends lost 5 bases and 0 bases respectively, with 14 bases between them. The germline CDR1 and CDR2 sequences are SEHNR and FQNEAQ (reference sequence). CDR3 nucleotide sequence: TGTGCCAGCAGCCCATTAGCGGTAAGCTCCTACGAGCAGTACTTC. Translated, it gives CASSPLAVSSYEQYF.

Only one count was recorded for this clone. V gene TRBV9 combines with J gene TRBJ1-2; possible D gene TRBD1, 5 bases. This CDR3 is built from 15 residues. Trimming removed 0 bases at V and 4 bases at J, with 13 bases between. Germline CDR1 SGDLS, CDR2 YYNGEE. The CDR3 here is CASSVGGRAPYGYTF. Written as DNA, the CDR3 is TGTGCCAGCAGCGTAGGGGGCAGGGCCCCCTATGGCTACACCTTC.

This clone came up once. The V gene is TRBV2, the J gene TRBJ2-5; D is undetermined. Trimming stripped 8 bases from V and 3 bases from J, with 10 bases between. From germline, CDR1 is SNHLY and CDR2 FYNNEI. The CDR3 length is 12 residues. CDR3 DNA: TGTGCCAGCTGCTTAGCTAAAGAGACCCAGTACTTC. Residues: CASCLAKETQYF.

The rearrangement joins TRBV5-3 to TRBJ1-2, with 9 bases that match TRBD1. TRBV5-3 is flagged as an ORF with uncertain function. The V and J ends lost 8 bases and 4 bases, in that order; junction bases with no gene match: 12. This CDR3 has 15 residues. CDR3 region: CARLAWGQGPYGYTF. As DNA, the CDR3 is TGTGCCAGGTTGGCGTGGGGACAGGGCCCCTATGGCTACACCTTC.

The chain links TRBV11-3 to TRBJ2-7, with D unclear. Between the trimmed V and J ends, which lost 5 bases and 3 bases, there was a span of 11 bases. Germline V gene lookup returns CDR1 SGHNT and CDR2 YENEEA. This CDR3 has 13 amino acids. CDR3 DNA sequence: TGTGCCAGCAGCCTAAAATCGGGCTACGAGCAGTACTTC. Its protein product is CASSLKSGYEQYF.